This T cell receptor beta chain is drawn from a study of vaccination effects on CD4 cells after COVID-19. About the study: Sample provision by two convalescent patients occurred 16 days and one week before vaccination. General study results and limits: Post-vaccine spike-reactive clones in convalescents were mainly new vaccine-induced clones.

Under the ViraFEST assay, PBMC were stimulated with viral peptide pools so that antigen-specific CD4+ T cells expanded. Sequencing was performed afterwards. CD4+ T cell isolation took place after less than 13 days of culture. A positive SARS-CoV-2 PCR test fell between March and December 2020. The culture medium for two million PBMC per well included about 9.2 IU/ml IL-2 and roughly 10 ug/ml peptides. Comment on this clone: Its specificity is unknown.

Libraries were prepared by immunoSEQ multiplex PCR; TCRdb keeps only in-frame clonotypes and omits some of them. There are 35,000 to 55,000 clones in the sample; approximately 70% occur only once, and around a third lies in the top ten. The sample consisted of CD4+ T cells from PBMCs cultured with a peptide pool, taken before COVID-19 vaccination. The TCR sequence derives from a human donor who had a prior SARS-CoV-2 infection.

CDR3 protein: CASSSQGDLNTEAFF. The CDR3 coding sequence is TGTGCCAGCAGTTCCCAGGGGGATCTGAACACTGAAGCTTTCTTT. The rearrangement uses TRBV27 and TRBJ1-1, with TRBD1 matching 7 bases. CDR1 is MNHEY and CDR2 is SMNVEV in the germline V gene (reference sequence). CDR3 length equals 15 residues. The ends lost 4 bases at V and 0 bases at J; junction bases unmatched: 5.